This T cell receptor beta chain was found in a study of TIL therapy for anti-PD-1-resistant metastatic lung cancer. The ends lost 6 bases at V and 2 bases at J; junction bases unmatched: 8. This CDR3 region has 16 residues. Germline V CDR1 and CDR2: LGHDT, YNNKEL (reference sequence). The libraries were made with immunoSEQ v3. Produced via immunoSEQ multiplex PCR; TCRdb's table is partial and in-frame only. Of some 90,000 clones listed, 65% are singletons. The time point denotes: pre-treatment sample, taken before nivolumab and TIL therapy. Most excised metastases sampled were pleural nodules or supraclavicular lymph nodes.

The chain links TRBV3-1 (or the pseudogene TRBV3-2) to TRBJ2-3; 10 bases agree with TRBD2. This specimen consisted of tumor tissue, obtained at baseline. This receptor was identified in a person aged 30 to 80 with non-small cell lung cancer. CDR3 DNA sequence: TGTGCCAGCAGGGATCGGCTAGCGGGGGTCACAGATACGCAGTATTTT. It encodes CASRDRLAGVTDTQYF.